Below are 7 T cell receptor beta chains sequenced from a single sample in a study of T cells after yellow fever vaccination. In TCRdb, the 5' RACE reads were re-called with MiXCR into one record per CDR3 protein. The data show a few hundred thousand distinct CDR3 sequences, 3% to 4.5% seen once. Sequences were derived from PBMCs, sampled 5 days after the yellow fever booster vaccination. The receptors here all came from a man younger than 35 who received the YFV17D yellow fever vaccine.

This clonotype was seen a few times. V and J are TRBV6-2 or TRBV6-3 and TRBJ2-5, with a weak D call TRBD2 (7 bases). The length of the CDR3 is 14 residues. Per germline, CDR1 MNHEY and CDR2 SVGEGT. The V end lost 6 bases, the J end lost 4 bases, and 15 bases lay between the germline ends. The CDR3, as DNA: TGTGCCAGCAGAGAACGGGGGGCCCTAGAGACCCAGTACTTC. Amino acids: CASRERGALETQYF.

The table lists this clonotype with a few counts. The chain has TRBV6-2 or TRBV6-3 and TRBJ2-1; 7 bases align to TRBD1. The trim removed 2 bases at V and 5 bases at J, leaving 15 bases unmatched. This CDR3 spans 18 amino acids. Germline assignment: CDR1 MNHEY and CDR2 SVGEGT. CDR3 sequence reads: CASSYPTPMTGYHNEQFF. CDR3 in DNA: TGTGCCAGCAGTTACCCAACCCCCATGACAGGGTACCACAATGAGCAGTTCTTC.

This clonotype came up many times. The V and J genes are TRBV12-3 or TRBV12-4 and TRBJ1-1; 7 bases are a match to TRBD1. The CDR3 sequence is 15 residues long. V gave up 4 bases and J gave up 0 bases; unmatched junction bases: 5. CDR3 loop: CASSYPTGLNTEAFF. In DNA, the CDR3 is TGTGCCAGCAGTTACCCGACAGGGTTGAACACTGAAGCTTTCTTT.

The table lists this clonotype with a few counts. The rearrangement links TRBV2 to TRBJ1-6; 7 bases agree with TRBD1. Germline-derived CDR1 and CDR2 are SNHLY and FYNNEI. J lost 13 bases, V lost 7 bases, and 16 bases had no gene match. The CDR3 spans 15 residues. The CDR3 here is CASKNRGVLPSPLHF. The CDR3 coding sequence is TGTGCCAGCAAAAACAGGGGCGTACTACCTAGTCCCCTCCACTTT.

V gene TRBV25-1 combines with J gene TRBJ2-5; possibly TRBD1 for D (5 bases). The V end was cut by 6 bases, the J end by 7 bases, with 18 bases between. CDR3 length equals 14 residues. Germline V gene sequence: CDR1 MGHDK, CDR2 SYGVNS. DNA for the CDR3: TGTGCCAGCAGGAGCTTGCAGGGAATCGGGACCCAGTACTTC. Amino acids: CASRSLQGIGTQYF.

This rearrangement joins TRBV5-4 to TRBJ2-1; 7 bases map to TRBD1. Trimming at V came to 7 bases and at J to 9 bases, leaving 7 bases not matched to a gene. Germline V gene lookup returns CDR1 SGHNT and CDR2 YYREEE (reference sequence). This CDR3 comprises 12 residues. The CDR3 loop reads CASGRQGSEQFF. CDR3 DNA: TGTGCCAGCGGACGACAGGGCTCTGAGCAGTTCTTC. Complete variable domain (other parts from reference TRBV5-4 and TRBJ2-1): ETGVTQSPTHLIKTRGQQVTLRCSSQSGHNTVSWYQQALGQGPQFIFQYYREEENGRGNFPPRFSGLQFPNYSSELNVNALELDDSALYLCASGRQGSEQFFGPGTRLTVL.

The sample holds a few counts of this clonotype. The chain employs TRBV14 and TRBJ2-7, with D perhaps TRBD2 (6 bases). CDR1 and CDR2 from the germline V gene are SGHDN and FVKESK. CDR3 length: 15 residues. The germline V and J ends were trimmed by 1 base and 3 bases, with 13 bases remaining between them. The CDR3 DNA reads TGTGCCAGCAGCCAAGTGTGGAGGGGTAACTACGAGCAGTACTTC. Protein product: CASSQVWRGNYEQYF.